This record covers a single TCR beta chain. Its antigen remains unidentified. The sample is drawn from a study of T cell responses to AZD1222 COVID-19 vaccine. In the study overall: Pooled samples include second doses given at about 4 or 12 weeks.

Study-wide results and limits: Per reports, nearly half of all spike-specific TCRs target regions that are unmutated in variants.

Clones were read by immunoSEQ multiplex PCR, and TCRdb kept only the in-frame ones, dropping some. This sample carries about 160,000 clones, about 90% of them seen once, and the ten largest clones take approximately 2%. The V gene end was trimmed by 1 base and the J gene end by 7 bases; junction bases not matched to a gene: 4. The CDR3 covers 15 residues. Germline CDR1 reads SGHVS; CDR2 reads FQNEAQ. The source material was peripheral blood, sampled on day 0 of AZD1222 vaccination. The chain joins TRBV7-8 to TRBJ2-3, with 11 positions matching TRBD1. The sequence was collected from an adult in good health. CDR3 residues: CASSLGGQGGNTQYF. The CDR3 DNA sequence: TGTGCCAGCAGCTTAGGGGGACAGGGGGGGAATACGCAGTATTTT.